This TCR beta chain is from a study of T cell responses to AZD1222 COVID-19 vaccine. Findings of the study overall: Researchers took repertoire samples only after the peak T cell response had come. Clonal diversity was possibly underestimated, and the donors were mostly white British, with more females. Just a handful of people given AZD1222 tested seropositive at baseline.

Measured with immunoSEQ multiplex PCR; TCRdb has only the in-frame clones, and not every one. The table includes roughly 150,000 clones, around 87% detected once. On this clone: Antigen: not known.

The source material was peripheral blood, sampled on day 0 of AZD1222 vaccination. The receptor's source is an adult in good health.

The CDR3 sequence: CASSYGSGMADTQYF. Written as DNA, the CDR3 is TGTGCCAGCAGTTACGGGTCAGGGATGGCAGATACGCAGTATTTT. The rearrangement links TRBV6-6 to TRBJ2-3, with D possibly matching TRBD1 (5 bases). The CDR3 is 15 amino acids. Germline assignment: CDR1 MNHNY and CDR2 SVGAGI (reference sequence). V was cut by 2 bases and J by 4 bases, with 13 bases left in between.